These 21 T cell receptor beta chains share one sample of origin, sequenced in a study of T cell changes during pregnancy in multiple sclerosis. The data were produced by immunoSEQ multiplex PCR, yet TCRdb's version contains in-frame clones alone and is incomplete. The table has approximately 65,000 clones, around 96% seen once. The sequencing used CD8+ T cells from peripheral blood mononuclear cells, collected after pregnancy. These receptors were obtained from a female donor with multiple sclerosis, enrolled in a pregnancy study.

CDR3 coding DNA: TGCGCCAGCAGCTTGGGGGCGCCGAACTACGAGCAGTACTTC. It encodes CASSLGAPNYEQYF. V is TRBV5-1 and J is TRBJ2-7; no clear D. The germline CDR1 and CDR2 sequences are SGHRS and YFSETQ. The CDR3 is 14 amino acids. The V end was cut by 0 bases, the J end by 3 bases, with 10 bases between.

This clone is a singleton in its sample. This sequence joins TRBV7-9 and TRBJ2-3, with 7 bases identical to TRBD2. Germline CDR1 reads SEHNR; CDR2 reads FQNEAQ (reference sequence). V was clipped by 5 bases and J by 1 base; unmatched bases: 6. The CDR3 is 15 amino acids. The CDR3 sequence: CASSLGRGGTDTQYF. In nucleotides, the CDR3 is TGTGCCAGCAGCCTAGGTCGGGGGGGCACAGATACGCAGTATTTT.

The CDR3: CASSRTGGKSGYEQFF. CDR3 bases: TGTGCCAGCAGCCGTACAGGGGGGAAGTCGGGTTATGAGCAGTTCTTC. The rearrangement uses TRBV7-9 and TRBJ2-1; 8 positions match TRBD1. The CDR3 sequence is 16 residues long. V gave up 5 bases and J gave up 8 bases; unmatched junction bases: 14. The germline gives CDR1 SEHNR, CDR2 FQNEAQ (reference sequence).

This chain joins TRBV28 and TRBJ2-5, with TRBD2 identical over 8 bases. Germline V gives CDR1 MDHEN, CDR2 SYDVKM. J gave up 5 bases and V 8 bases, and 10 bases lay outside the gene matches. The CDR3 runs 14 residues. The CDR3 bases are TGTGCCAGCGGGGGACTAGACGACTACGAGACCCAGTACTTC. Residues: CASGGLDDYETQYF.

The rearrangement links TRBV9 to TRBJ2-1; 14 nucleotides line up with TRBD2. The CDR3 contains 18 residues. J gave up 8 bases and V 1 base, and 11 bases lay outside the gene matches. Germline values: CDR1 SGDLS, CDR2 YYNGEE. CDR3 amino acids: CASSVSPSGTSGSYEQFF. The DNA of the CDR3 is TGTGCCAGCAGCGTATCCCCTTCCGGGACTAGCGGGAGTTATGAGCAGTTCTTC.

The chain employs TRBV28 and TRBJ2-1; 7 nucleotides match TRBD1. CDR3 length equals 15 residues. V gave up 5 bases and J gave up 0 bases; unmatched junction bases: 4. Germline loops: CDR1 MDHEN, CDR2 SYDVKM. The CDR3 region is CASSATGSSYNEQFF. The CDR3 nucleotides are TGTGCCAGCAGTGCGACAGGGAGCTCCTACAATGAGCAGTTCTTC. The variable domain in full, completed from reference TRBV28 and TRBJ2-1, reads DVKVTQSSRYLVKRTGEKVFLECVQDMDHENMFWYRQDPGLGLRLIYFSYDVKMKEKGDIPEGYSVSREKKERFSLILESASTNQTSMYLCASSATGSSYNEQFFGPGTRLTVL.

This rearrangement joins TRBV14 to TRBJ2-1, with TRBD1 identical over 10 bases. This CDR3 region has 15 residues. Germline CDR1 reads SGHDN; CDR2 reads FVKESK. Trimming at V came to 7 bases and at J to 4 bases, leaving 7 bases not matched to a gene. The CDR3 reads CASTPDRGLYNEQFF. The CDR3 DNA is TGTGCCAGCACCCCCGACAGGGGGCTTTACAATGAGCAGTTCTTC. Complete variable domain (other parts from reference TRBV14 and TRBJ2-1): EAGVTQFPSHSVIEKGQTVTLRCDPISGHDNLYWYRRVMGKEIKFLLHFVKESKQDESGMPNNRFLAERTGGTYSTLKVQPAELEDSGVYFCASTPDRGLYNEQFFGPGTRLTVL.

The chain links TRBV28 to TRBJ2-2; 10 bases match TRBD2. Germline lookup yields CDR1 MDHEN and CDR2 SYDVKM. Trimming at V came to 2 bases and at J to 7 bases, leaving 4 bases not matched to a gene. The CDR3 runs 15 residues. CDR3 residues: CASSLGTSEVGELFF. As DNA, the CDR3 is TGTGCCAGCAGTTTAGGGACTAGCGAAGTCGGGGAGCTGTTTTTT.

V gene TRBV7-9 combines with J gene TRBJ2-2, with 7 bases fitting TRBD1. V gave up 4 bases and J gave up 5 bases; unmatched junction bases: 4. This CDR3 is built from 14 residues. In germline, CDR1 is SEHNR, CDR2 FQNEAQ (reference sequence). The chain's CDR3 is CASSSGTATGELFF. The CDR3 DNA sequence: TGTGCCAGCAGCTCCGGGACAGCAACCGGGGAGCTGTTTTTT.

The chain couples TRBV7-8 to TRBJ2-7; TRBD1 matches at 8 bases. With 3 bases clipped from V and 3 bases from J, the junction kept 4 bases outside the gene matches. Germline V gene lookup returns CDR1 SGHVS and CDR2 FQNEAQ. The CDR3 consists of 14 residues. The CDR3 region is CASSLVGQGYEQYF. CDR3 sequence (DNA): TGTGCCAGCAGCTTGGTAGGACAGGGCTACGAGCAGTACTTC.

The chain combines TRBV27 with TRBJ2-3, with a tentative D call TRBD2 (6 bases). The germline V gene has CDR1 MNHEY and CDR2 SMNVEV (reference sequence). V was trimmed by 7 bases and J by 2 bases, leaving 16 bases between them. The CDR3 has 15 amino acids. The CDR3 DNA sequence: TGTGCCAGCAAACCTGGGACTTCCTCCACAGATACGCAGTATTTT. Protein: CASKPGTSSTDTQYF.

V is TRBV19 and J is TRBJ1-1; 9 nucleotides line up with TRBD1. The CDR3 has 17 amino acids. Germline V gene sequence: CDR1 LNHDA, CDR2 SQIVND (reference sequence). The J segment lost 0 bases and the V segment lost 1 base, leaving 6 bases of the junction unmatched. DNA of the CDR3: TGTGCCAGTAGTATAGCCCATCGGACAGGGGTGAACACTGAAGCTTTCTTT. Its translation: CASSIAHRTGVNTEAFF. Supplemented by reference TRBV19 and TRBJ1-1, the full variable domain reads DGGITQSPKYLFRKEGQNVTLSCEQNLNHDAMYWYRQDPGQGLRLIYYSQIVNDFQKGDIAEGYSVSREKKESFPLTVTSAQKNPTAFYLCASSIAHRTGVNTEAFFGQGTRLTVV.

The chain employs TRBV19 and TRBJ2-1; D unresolved. The germline V gene encodes CDR1 LNHDA and CDR2 SQIVND (reference sequence). Trimming removed 3 bases at V and 8 bases at J, with 11 bases between. The CDR3 covers 13 residues. The CDR3 DNA reads as TGTGCCAGTAGTATTCGCGTGCCGCATGAGCAGTTCTTC. Translation gives CASSIRVPHEQFF.

To note about this clone: Relative to the germline gene, one junction end is altered; a read error may explain this. This rearrangement joins TRBV7-9 to TRBJ2-6, with TRBD1 as a possible D gene (5 bases). CDR3 length: 16 residues. Germline V gene lookup returns CDR1 SEHNR and CDR2 FQNEAQ (reference sequence). CDR3 DNA: TGTGCCAGCAGCTTAGGTTGGTTGTCTGGGGCCAATGTCCTGACTTTC. Protein: CASSLGWLSGANVLTF.

This sequence joins TRBV5-1 and TRBJ2-7; 12 nucleotides align to TRBD1. V shed 0 bases and J 7 bases; nucleotides not matched to a gene: 8. The germline V gene encodes CDR1 SGHRS and CDR2 YFSETQ. The CDR3 has 16 amino acids. DNA for the CDR3: TGCGCCAGCAGCTTGGGGCGGGGGACAGGGGGCCAGGAGCAGTACTTC. As protein: CASSLGRGTGGQEQYF.

V and J are TRBV28 and TRBJ2-1; 11 bases align to TRBD2. V was clipped by 2 bases and J by 9 bases; unmatched bases: 6. CDR1 is MDHEN and CDR2 is SYDVKM in the germline V gene. CDR3 length: 15 amino acids. CDR3 DNA: TGTGCCAGCAGTTTAAGCCTAGCGGGAGGTAGTGAGCAGTTCTTC. Translation: CASSLSLAGGSEQFF.

The chain carries TRBV4-3 and TRBJ2-7, with TRBD1 matching over 7 bases. CDR3 length: 15 amino acids. CDR1 and CDR2 (germline): LGHNA, YSLEER. V was pared by 3 bases and J by 0 bases, with 5 bases of the junction left unmatched. The CDR3, as DNA: TGCGCCAGCAGCCACGGGACAGCGAGCTCCTACGAGCAGTACTTC. Its translation: CASSHGTASSYEQYF.

This chain connects TRBV5-5 to TRBJ2-1, with 9 positions matching TRBD2. The CDR3 is 15 residues long. Trimming cost V 0 bases and J 10 bases; bases outside gene matches: 8. Germline V CDR1 and CDR2: SGHKS, YYEKEE (reference sequence). In DNA form, the CDR3 reads TGTGCCAGCAGCTTGGAAGCGGGAGGACCCGAAGAGCAGTTCTTC. It specifies CASSLEAGGPEEQFF.

J is TRBJ1-2 and V is TRBV23-1, with D maybe TRBD1 (6 bases). TRBV23-1 has ORF status, its function being uncertain. The CDR3 runs to 18 residues. Trimming pared 1 base from V and 0 bases from J, leaving 18 bases between. CDR3 DNA: TGCGCCAGCAGTCAATGGAGGGGGGGACAAGTGACTAACTATGGCTACACCTTC. Its translation: CASSQWRGGQVTNYGYTF.

V and J are TRBV4-3 and TRBJ2-7; D not certain. The CDR3 consists of 16 residues. The ends were cut back, 0 bases at V and 4 bases at J, with 16 bases in the middle. CDR1 is LGHNA and CDR2 is YSLEER in the germline V gene. As DNA, the CDR3 is TGCGCCAGCAGCCAAGATAGAACCCCAACTCCATACGAGCAGTACTTC. It yields the protein CASSQDRTPTPYEQYF.

V and J are TRBV7-2 and TRBJ2-4; 7 bases map to TRBD2. The germline gives CDR1 SGHTA, CDR2 FQGNSA. The CDR3 has 12 residues. V trimming: 2 bases; J trimming: 10 bases; junction bases outside the gene matches: 2. The CDR3 region has the DNA TGTGCCAGCAGCTTAACTAGCGAGATTCAGTACTTC. Amino acids: CASSLTSEIQYF.